This TCR beta chain was documented in a study of cytomegalovirus exposure and HLA in healthy donors. General observations from the study: In vitro testing confirmed a few CMV-associated chains as specific for CMV antigens. Later analysis reportedly placed an Asian-associated ancestry cluster below the roughly 630-donor mean in N-insertions.

From germline, CDR1 is SGHRS and CDR2 YFSETQ. This CDR3 comprises 12 residues. The V end was cut by 1 base, the J end by 3 bases, with 3 bases between. As concerns this clone: The antigen is unknown.

In the PCR, 60 Vbeta and 13 Jbeta primers were used. Data came from immunoSEQ multiplex PCR; TCRdb stores just in-frame clones and leaves some out. The table has approximately 150,000 clones, approximately 77% seen once; the top ten hold less than 3%. The V and J genes are TRBV5-1 and TRBJ2-3; D is uncertain. The sequence was obtained from a female donor in good health and CMV-seronegative. The specimen sequenced was PBMCs. In DNA form, the CDR3 reads TGCGCCAGCAGCTTGCCAACAGATACGCAGTATTTT. Residues: CASSLPTDTQYF.